These T cell receptor beta chains were read from a single sample in a study of cytomegalovirus exposure and HLA in healthy donors. Profiled with immunoSEQ multiplex PCR; TCRdb holds only in-frame clones, not every one. Of 100,000 to 120,000 clones in the sample, 82% were seen once. Sequencing was carried out using PBMCs. The receptors shown here come from a woman aged 18-29 years in good health and CMV-seronegative. Both conserved end residues are part of each CDR3. A D gene is named only where the DNA matches it firmly. Some rows have no size entry. The others give once, few or many, or a class for an expanded clone.

size: .
V: TRBV2
J: TRBJ1-2
D: .
CDR3: CASSALRDSVYGYTF
DNA: TGTGCCAGCAGTGCCCTCCGGGACTCCGTCTATGGCTACACCTTC

size: .
V: TRBV28
J: TRBJ2-5
D: .
CDR3: CASQMYQETQYF
DNA: TGTGCCAGCCAAATGTACCAAGAGACCCAGTACTTC

size: .
V: TRBV5-6
J: TRBJ1-5
D: TRBD1
CDR3: CASSFGQASNQPQHF
DNA: TGTGCCAGCAGCTTCGGACAGGCGAGCAATCAGCCCCAGCATTTT

size: .
V: TRBV10-2
J: TRBJ1-1
D: .
CDR3: CASSEKAPRSTEAFF
DNA: TGCGCCAGCAGTGAGAAAGCTCCCCGGAGCACTGAAGCTTTCTTT

size: .
V: TRBV25-1
J: TRBJ1-5
D: .
CDR3: CASSEIATGQPQHF
DNA: TGTGCCAGCAGTGAGATCGCGACCGGGCAGCCCCAGCATTTT

size: .
V: TRBV7-2
J: TRBJ2-5
D: TRBD1
CDR3: CASSLDGTGYFETQYF
DNA: TGTGCCAGCAGCTTGGACGGGACAGGGTATTTTGAGACCCAGTACTTC

size: .
V: TRBV29-1
J: TRBJ1-1
D: TRBD1
CDR3: CSGAGQGAEAFF
DNA: TGCAGCGGAGCGGGACAGGGCGCTGAAGCTTTCTTT

size: .
V: TRBV6-5
J: TRBJ2-1
D: .
CDR3: CASRAQGGTEQFF
DNA: TGTGCCAGCAGAGCACAGGGGGGGACTGAGCAGTTCTTC

size: once
V: TRBV5-1
J: TRBJ2-5
D: TRBD1
CDR3: CASSEGQGQETQYF
DNA: TGCGCCAGCAGCGAAGGACAGGGCCAAGAGACCCAGTACTTC

size: once
V: TRBV9
J: TRBJ2-6
D: .
CDR3: CASSPREVSGANVLTF
DNA: TGTGCCAGCAGCCCTCGAGAAGTCTCTGGGGCCAACGTCCTGACTTTC

size: .
V: TRBV19
J: TRBJ2-1
D: TRBD2
CDR3: CASRPPLAGGDNEQFF
DNA: TGTGCCAGTCGCCCCCCGCTAGCGGGAGGGGATAATGAGCAGTTCTTC

size: .
V: TRBV27
J: TRBJ2-1
D: .
CDR3: CASQRGLGTYNEQFF
DNA: TGTGCCAGCCAACGAGGACTTGGGACCTACAATGAGCAGTTCTTC

size: once
V: TRBV10-3
J: TRBJ2-5
D: .
CDR3: CAISDPSQETQYF
DNA: TGTGCCATCAGTGACCCCAGTCAAGAGACCCAGTACTTC

size: .
V: TRBV11-3
J: TRBJ2-1
D: .
CDR3: CASSLSGQYNEQFF
DNA: TGTGCCAGCAGCTTATCCGGACAGTACAATGAGCAGTTCTTC

size: .
V: TRBV29-1
J: TRBJ2-1
D: .
CDR3: CSGGVRYNEQFF
DNA: TGCAGCGGGGGGGTACGCTACAATGAGCAGTTCTTC

size: .
V: TRBV4-1
J: TRBJ2-3
D: TRBD2
CDR3: CASSRLAAVDTQYF
DNA: TGCGCCAGCAGCCGACTAGCGGCGGTAGATACGCAGTATTTT

size: .
V: TRBV28
J: TRBJ1-3
D: .
CDR3: CASRGGTDSGNTIYF
DNA: TGTGCCAGCAGGGGTGGAACAGACTCTGGAAACACCATATATTTT

size: .
V: TRBV11-3
J: TRBJ1-1
D: .
CDR3: CASSLYNTEAFF
DNA: TGTGCCAGCAGCCTATACAACACTGAAGCTTTCTTT

size: .
V: TRBV7-8
J: TRBJ1-6
D: .
CDR3: CASSLVVGGPNSPLHF
DNA: TGTGCCAGCAGCTTAGTTGTGGGAGGGCCAAATTCACCCCTCCACTTT

size: .
V: TRBV7-6
J: TRBJ2-1
D: TRBD2
CDR3: CASSGSGTSGMYEQFF
DNA: TGTGCCAGCAGCGGCTCCGGGACTAGCGGGATGTATGAGCAGTTCTTC

size: .
V: TRBV5-1
J: TRBJ2-3
D: .
CDR3: CASSYTGLLPDTQYF
DNA: TGCGCCAGCAGCTATACAGGGTTACTCCCAGATACGCAGTATTTT

size: .
V: TRBV11-2
J: TRBJ2-5
D: TRBD2
CDR3: CASRASGRAGETQYF
DNA: TGTGCCAGCAGGGCTAGCGGGAGGGCCGGGGAGACCCAGTACTTC

size: .
V: TRBV19
J: TRBJ1-1
D: TRBD1
CDR3: CASSPGQGARTEAFF
DNA: TGTGCCAGTAGTCCCGGACAGGGGGCGAGGACTGAAGCTTTCTTT

size: many
V: TRBV10-2
J: TRBJ1-5
D: .
CDR3: CASSESPYRAPGQPQHF
DNA: TGCGCCAGCAGTGAGTCCCCATACAGGGCACCAGGACAGCCCCAGCATTTT

size: few
V: TRBV30
J: TRBJ1-1
D: .
CDR3: CAWKRGNTEAFF
DNA: TGTGCCTGGAAACGGGGGAACACTGAAGCTTTCTTT

size: .
V: TRBV11-3
J: TRBJ2-2
D: .
CDR3: CASSPRGNTGELFF
DNA: TGTGCCAGCAGCCCCCGGGGGAACACCGGGGAGCTGTTTTTT

size: few
V: TRBV5-1
J: TRBJ2-6
D: .
CDR3: CASSLAEFPGANVLTF
DNA: TGCGCCAGCAGCTTGGCCGAGTTTCCTGGGGCCAACGTCCTGACTTTC

size: .
V: TRBV28
J: TRBJ2-7
D: .
CDR3: CASRFSGAYEQYF
DNA: TGTGCCAGCAGGTTTAGCGGCGCCTACGAGCAGTACTTC

size: .
V: TRBV6-1
J: TRBJ1-1
D: .
CDR3: CASSEWRENTEAFF
DNA: TGTGCCAGCAGTGAATGGAGGGAGAACACTGAAGCTTTCTTT

size: .
V: TRBV28
J: TRBJ1-1
D: TRBD1
CDR3: CASWTGGMTNTEAFF
DNA: TGTGCCAGCTGGACAGGGGGCATGACGAACACTGAAGCTTTCTTT

size: few
V: TRBV19
J: TRBJ2-7
D: .
CDR3: CASSIELLPSYEQYF
DNA: TGTGCCAGTAGTATTGAGCTTCTACCATCCTACGAGCAGTACTTC

size: .
V: TRBV9
J: TRBJ1-3
D: .
CDR3: CASSVPGSGNTIYF
DNA: TGTGCCAGCAGCGTACCGGGCTCTGGAAACACCATATATTTT

size: .
V: TRBV18
J: TRBJ2-4
D: .
CDR3: CASSLLDEKNIQYF
DNA: TGTGCCAGCTCACTCCTAGACGAGAAAAACATTCAGTACTTC

size: few
V: TRBV6-5
J: TRBJ1-4
D: .
CDR3: CASSYSRLNEKLFF
DNA: TGTGCCAGCAGTTACTCGAGGCTTAATGAAAAACTGTTTTTT

size: .
V: TRBV18
J: TRBJ2-7
D: .
CDR3: CASSPPGTSTYEQYF
DNA: TGTGCCAGCTCACCTCCCGGGACTTCTACCTACGAGCAGTACTTC

size: .
V: TRBV30
J: TRBJ1-1
D: TRBD1
CDR3: CAWHQGADMNTEAFF
DNA: TGTGCCTGGCACCAGGGGGCGGACATGAACACTGAAGCTTTCTTT

size: .
V: TRBV5-4
J: TRBJ1-1
D: .
CDR3: CASSLAGGGSAEAFF
DNA: TGTGCCAGCAGCTTGGCCGGGGGGGGCAGCGCTGAAGCTTTCTTT

size: .
V: TRBV28
J: TRBJ2-5
D: .
CDR3: CASSTDSSETQYF
DNA: TGTGCCAGCAGTACGGACAGTTCCGAGACCCAGTACTTC

size: .
V: TRBV27
J: TRBJ1-2
D: .
CDR3: CASSLGGDGYTF
DNA: TGTGCCAGCAGTTTAGGGGGCGATGGCTACACCTTC

size: .
V: TRBV28
J: TRBJ1-5
D: .
CDR3: CASTMTDNQPQHF
DNA: TGTGCCAGCACCATGACAGACAATCAGCCCCAGCATTTT

size: .
V: TRBV19
J: TRBJ2-5
D: TRBD1
CDR3: CASSEGAEETQYF
DNA: TGTGCCAGTAGCGAGGGGGCCGAAGAGACCCAGTACTTC